This T cell receptor beta chain was found in a study of vaccination and CD4 T cells after COVID-19. V lost 3 bases and J 0 bases, leaving 20 bases between the germline ends. This CDR3 is built from 18 residues. CDR1 and CDR2 (germline): LNHDA, SQIVND (reference sequence). Treatment reported: approximately 9-day PBMC culture with coronavirus spike peptide pools or control peptides (ViraFEST assay). ViraFEST enlarged antigen-specific T cell populations with peptide pools and afterwards sequenced TCRs. This clonotype was counted between two and nine times. The target antigen is unknown. Study outcomes and limitations: Researchers report that 304 of 307 vaccine-specific clones in convalescent patients proved spike mono-reactive.

The Oncomine TCR Beta short-read assay sequenced DNA from cultured CD4+ T cells. MiXCR was run by TCRdb on the PCR reads, yielding one entry per CDR3 protein. The sample has approximately 16,000 distinct CDR3 sequences; about a third are singletons. The starting material was CD4+ T cells from blood, cultured in vitro, obtained before SARS-CoV-2 vaccination. This rearrangement joins TRBV19 to TRBJ1-2; no reliable D call. The clonotype was recovered from a human donor who received a COVID-19 vaccine. The CDR3: CASSMATRLFKANYGYTF. As DNA, the CDR3 is TGTGCCAGTAGTATGGCCACCCGACTGTTTAAAGCTAACTATGGCTACACCTTC.